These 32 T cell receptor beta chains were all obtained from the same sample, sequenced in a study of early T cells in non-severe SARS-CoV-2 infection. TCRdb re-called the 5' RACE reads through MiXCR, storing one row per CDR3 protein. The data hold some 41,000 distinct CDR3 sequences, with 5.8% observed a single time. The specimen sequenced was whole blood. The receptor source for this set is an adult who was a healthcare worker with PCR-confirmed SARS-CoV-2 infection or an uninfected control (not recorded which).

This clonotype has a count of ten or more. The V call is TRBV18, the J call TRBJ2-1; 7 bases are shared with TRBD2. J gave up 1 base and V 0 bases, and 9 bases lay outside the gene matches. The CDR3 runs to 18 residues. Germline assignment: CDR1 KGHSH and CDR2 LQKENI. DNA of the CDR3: TGTGCCAGCTCACCACCCCGCGGGAGTAGCGGATCCTACAATGAGCAGTTCTTC. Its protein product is CASSPPRGSSGSYNEQFF. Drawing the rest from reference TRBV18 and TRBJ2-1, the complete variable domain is NAGVMQNPRHLVRRRGQEARLRCSPMKGHSHVYWYRQLPEEGLKFMVYLQKENIIDESGMPKERFSAEFPKEGPSILRIQQVVRGDSAAYFCASSPPRGSSGSYNEQFFGPGTRLTVL.

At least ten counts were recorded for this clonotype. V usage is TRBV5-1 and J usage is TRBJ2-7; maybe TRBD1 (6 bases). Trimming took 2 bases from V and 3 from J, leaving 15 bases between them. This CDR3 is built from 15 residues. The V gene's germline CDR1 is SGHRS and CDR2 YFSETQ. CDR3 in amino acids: CASSLSAGVIYEQYF. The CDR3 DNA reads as TGCGCCAGCAGCTTATCGGCAGGGGTCATCTACGAGCAGTACTTC.

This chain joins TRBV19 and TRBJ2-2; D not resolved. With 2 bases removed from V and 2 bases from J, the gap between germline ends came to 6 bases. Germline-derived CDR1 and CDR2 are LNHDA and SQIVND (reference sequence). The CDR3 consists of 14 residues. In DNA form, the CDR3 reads TGTGCCAGTAGTATAAGTCCTAACACCGGGGAGCTGTTTTTT. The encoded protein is CASSISPNTGELFF. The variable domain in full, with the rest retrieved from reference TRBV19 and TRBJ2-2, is DGGITQSPKYLFRKEGQNVTLSCEQNLNHDAMYWYRQDPGQGLRLIYYSQIVNDFQKGDIAEGYSVSREKKESFPLTVTSAQKNPTAFYLCASSISPNTGELFFGEGSRLTVL.

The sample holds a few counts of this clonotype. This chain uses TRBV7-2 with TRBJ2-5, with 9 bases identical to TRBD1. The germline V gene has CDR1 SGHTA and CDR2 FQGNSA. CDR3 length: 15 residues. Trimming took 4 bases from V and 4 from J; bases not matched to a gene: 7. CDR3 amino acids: CASSSQGAPTETQYF. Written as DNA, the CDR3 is TGTGCCAGCAGCTCACAGGGGGCGCCTACAGAGACCCAGTACTTC.

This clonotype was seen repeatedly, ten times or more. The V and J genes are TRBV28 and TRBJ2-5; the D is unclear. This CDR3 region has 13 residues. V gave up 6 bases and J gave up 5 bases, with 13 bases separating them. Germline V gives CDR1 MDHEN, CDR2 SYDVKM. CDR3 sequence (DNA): TGTGCCAGCAGGCATGCTGGCCGGGAGACCCAGTACTTC. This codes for CASRHAGRETQYF.

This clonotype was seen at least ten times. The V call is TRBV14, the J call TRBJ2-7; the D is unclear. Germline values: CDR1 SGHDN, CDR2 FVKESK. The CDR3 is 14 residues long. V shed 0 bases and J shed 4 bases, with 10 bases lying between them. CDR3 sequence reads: CASSQEWSFYEQYF. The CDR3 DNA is TGTGCCAGCAGCCAAGAATGGAGTTTTTACGAGCAGTACTTC.

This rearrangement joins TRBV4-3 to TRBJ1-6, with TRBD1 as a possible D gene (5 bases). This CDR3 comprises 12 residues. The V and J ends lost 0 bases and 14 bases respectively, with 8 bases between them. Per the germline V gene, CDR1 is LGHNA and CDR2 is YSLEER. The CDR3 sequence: CASSQEGTALHF. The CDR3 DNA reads TGCGCCAGCAGCCAAGAGGGGACGGCCCTCCACTTT.

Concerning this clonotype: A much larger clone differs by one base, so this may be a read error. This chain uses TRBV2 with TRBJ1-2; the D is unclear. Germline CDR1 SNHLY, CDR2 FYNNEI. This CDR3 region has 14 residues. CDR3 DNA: TGTGCCAGAAGTGTCAGGCTTTGGGCCTATGGCTACACCTTC. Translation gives CARSVRLWAYGYTF. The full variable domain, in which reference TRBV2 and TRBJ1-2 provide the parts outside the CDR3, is EPEVTQTPSHQVTQMGQEVILRCVPISNHLYFYWYRQILGQKVEFLVSFYNNEISEKSEIFDDQFSVERPDGSNFTLKIRSTKLEDSAMYFCARSVRLWAYGYTFGSGTRLTVV.

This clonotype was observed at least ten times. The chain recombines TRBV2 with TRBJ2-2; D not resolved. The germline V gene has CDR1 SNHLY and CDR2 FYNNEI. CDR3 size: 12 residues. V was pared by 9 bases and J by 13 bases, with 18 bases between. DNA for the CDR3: TGTGCCAGTTTCTCGACGGACCTTGTGCTGTTTTTT. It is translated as CASFSTDLVLFF. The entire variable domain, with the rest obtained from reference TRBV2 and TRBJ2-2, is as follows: EPEVTQTPSHQVTQMGQEVILRCVPISNHLYFYWYRQILGQKVEFLVSFYNNEISEKSEIFDDQFSVERPDGSNFTLKIRSTKLEDSAMYFCASFSTDLVLFFGEGSRLTVL.

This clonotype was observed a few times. CDR3 DNA sequence: TGCGCCAGCAGCCAAGAAGGGGGGCTCATCACCGGGGAGCTGTTTTTT. Protein: CASSQEGGLITGELFF. The chain employs TRBV4-1 and TRBJ2-2; either TRBD1 or TRBD2 may supply D (6 bases each). The CDR3 is 16 residues long. The V gene lost 0 bases and the J gene lost 4 bases, with 12 bases spanning the gap. Germline CDR1 reads MGHRA; CDR2 reads YSYEKL.

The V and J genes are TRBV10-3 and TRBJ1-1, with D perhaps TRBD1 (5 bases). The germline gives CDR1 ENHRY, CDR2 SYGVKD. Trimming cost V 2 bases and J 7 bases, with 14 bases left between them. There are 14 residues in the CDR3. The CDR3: CAISEVTGRVEAFF. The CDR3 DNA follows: TGTGCCATCAGTGAGGTAACAGGCAGAGTTGAAGCTTTCTTT.

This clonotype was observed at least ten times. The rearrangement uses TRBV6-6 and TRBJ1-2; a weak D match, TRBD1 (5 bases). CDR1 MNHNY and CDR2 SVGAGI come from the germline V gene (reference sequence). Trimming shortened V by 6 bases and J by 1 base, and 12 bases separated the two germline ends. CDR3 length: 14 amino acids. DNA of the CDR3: TGTGCCAGCAGCTCCCAGGGTAGTAACTATGGCTACACCTTC. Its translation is CASSSQGSNYGYTF.

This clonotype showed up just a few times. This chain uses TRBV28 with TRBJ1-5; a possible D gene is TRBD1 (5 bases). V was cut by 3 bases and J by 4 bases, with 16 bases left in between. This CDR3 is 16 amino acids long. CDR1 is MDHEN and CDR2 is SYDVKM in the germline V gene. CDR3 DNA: TGTGCCAGCAGTTTTCTCGGGGCGGGATTGAATCAGCCCCAGCATTTT. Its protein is CASSFLGAGLNQPQHF.

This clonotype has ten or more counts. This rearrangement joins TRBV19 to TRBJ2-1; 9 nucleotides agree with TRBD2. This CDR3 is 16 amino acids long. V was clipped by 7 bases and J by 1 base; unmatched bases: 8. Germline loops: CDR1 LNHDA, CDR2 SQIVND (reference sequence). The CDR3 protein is CASTSRLAASYNEQFF. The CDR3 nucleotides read TGTGCCAGTACTTCTCGACTAGCGGCTTCCTACAATGAGCAGTTCTTC. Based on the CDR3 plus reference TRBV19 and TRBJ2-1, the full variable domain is DGGITQSPKYLFRKEGQNVTLSCEQNLNHDAMYWYRQDPGQGLRLIYYSQIVNDFQKGDIAEGYSVSREKKESFPLTVTSAQKNPTAFYLCASTSRLAASYNEQFFGPGTRLTVL.

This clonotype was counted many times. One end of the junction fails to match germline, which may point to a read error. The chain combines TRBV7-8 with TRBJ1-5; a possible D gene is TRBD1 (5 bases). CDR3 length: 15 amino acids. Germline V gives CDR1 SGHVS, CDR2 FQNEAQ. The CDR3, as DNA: TGTGCCAGCAGCGCCAGGGCGGAGGGCAATCACCCCCAGCATTTT. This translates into CASSARAEGNHPQHF.

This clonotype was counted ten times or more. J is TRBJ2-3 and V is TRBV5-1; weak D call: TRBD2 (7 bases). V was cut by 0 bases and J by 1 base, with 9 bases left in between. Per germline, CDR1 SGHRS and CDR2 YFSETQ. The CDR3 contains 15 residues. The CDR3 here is CASSLGGGGTDTQYF. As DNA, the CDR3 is TGCGCCAGCAGCTTGGGCGGGGGCGGCACAGATACGCAGTATTTT.

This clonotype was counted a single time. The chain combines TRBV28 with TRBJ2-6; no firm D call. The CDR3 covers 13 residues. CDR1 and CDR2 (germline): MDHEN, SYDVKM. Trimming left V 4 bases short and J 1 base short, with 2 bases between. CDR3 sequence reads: CASSWSGANVLTF. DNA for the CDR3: TGTGCCAGCAGTTGGTCTGGGGCCAACGTCCTGACTTTC.

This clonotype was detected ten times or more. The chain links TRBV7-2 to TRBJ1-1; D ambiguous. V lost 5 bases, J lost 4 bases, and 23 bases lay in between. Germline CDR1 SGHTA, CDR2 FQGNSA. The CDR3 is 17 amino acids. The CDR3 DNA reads TGTGCCAGCAGCCGTACGATGGAGGGCCGGCGGAGCACTGAAGCTTTCTTT. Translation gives CASSRTMEGRRSTEAFF.

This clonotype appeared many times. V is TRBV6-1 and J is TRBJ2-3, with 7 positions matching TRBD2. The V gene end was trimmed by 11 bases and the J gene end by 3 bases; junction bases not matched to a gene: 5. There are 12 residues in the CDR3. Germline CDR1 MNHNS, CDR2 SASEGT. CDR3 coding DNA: TGTGCCGGTACTAGCGAAACAGATACGCAGTATTTT. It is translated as CAGTSETDTQYF.

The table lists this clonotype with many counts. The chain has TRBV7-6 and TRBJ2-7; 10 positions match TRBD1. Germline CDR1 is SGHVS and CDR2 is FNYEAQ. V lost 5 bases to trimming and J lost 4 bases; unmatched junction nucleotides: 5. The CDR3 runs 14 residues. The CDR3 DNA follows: TGTGCCAGCAGCCCCCGGGACAGGGGTTACGAGCAGTACTTC. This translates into CASSPRDRGYEQYF.

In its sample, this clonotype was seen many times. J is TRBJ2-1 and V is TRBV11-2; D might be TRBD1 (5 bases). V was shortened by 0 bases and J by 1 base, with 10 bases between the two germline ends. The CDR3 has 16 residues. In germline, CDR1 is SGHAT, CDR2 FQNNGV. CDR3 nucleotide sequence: TGTGCCAGCAGCTTAGACAGGGTGCCTTCCTACAATGAGCAGTTCTTC. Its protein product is CASSLDRVPSYNEQFF.

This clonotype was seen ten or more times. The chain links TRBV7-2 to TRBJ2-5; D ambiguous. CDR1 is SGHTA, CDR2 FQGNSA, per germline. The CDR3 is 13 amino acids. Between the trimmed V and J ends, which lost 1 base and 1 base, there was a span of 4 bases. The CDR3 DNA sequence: TGTGCCAGCAGCTTAGGGGCCCAAGAGACCCAGTACTTC. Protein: CASSLGAQETQYF.

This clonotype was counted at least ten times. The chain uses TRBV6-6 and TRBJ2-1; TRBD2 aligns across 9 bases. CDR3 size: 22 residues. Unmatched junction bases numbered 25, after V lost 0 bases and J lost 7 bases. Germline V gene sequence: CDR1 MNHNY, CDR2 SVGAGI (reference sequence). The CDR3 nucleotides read TGTGCCAGCAGTTACTCGATAACTGGCACCCAAGGCCAAGCGGGAGGTCGGAATGAGCAGTTCTTC. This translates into CASSYSITGTQGQAGGRNEQFF.

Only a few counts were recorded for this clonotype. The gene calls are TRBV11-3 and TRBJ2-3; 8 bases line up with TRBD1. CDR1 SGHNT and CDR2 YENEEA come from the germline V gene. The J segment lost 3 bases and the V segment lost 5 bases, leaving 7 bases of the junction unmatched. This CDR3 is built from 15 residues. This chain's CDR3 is CASSPDRGMTDTQYF. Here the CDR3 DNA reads TGTGCCAGCAGCCCCGACAGGGGCATGACAGATACGCAGTATTTT.

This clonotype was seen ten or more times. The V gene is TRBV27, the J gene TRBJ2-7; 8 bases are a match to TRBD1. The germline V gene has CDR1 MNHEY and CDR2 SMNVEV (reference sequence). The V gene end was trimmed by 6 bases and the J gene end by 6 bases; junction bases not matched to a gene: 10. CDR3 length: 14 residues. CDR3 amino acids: CASRGGRGPGEQYF. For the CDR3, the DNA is TGTGCCAGCAGAGGGGGCAGGGGGCCTGGCGAGCAGTACTTC.

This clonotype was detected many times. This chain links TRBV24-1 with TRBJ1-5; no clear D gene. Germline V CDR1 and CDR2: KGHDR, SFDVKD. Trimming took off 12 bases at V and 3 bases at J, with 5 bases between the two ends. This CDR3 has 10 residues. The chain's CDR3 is CASHNQPQHF. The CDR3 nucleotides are TGTGCCTCTCACAATCAGCCCCAGCATTTT.

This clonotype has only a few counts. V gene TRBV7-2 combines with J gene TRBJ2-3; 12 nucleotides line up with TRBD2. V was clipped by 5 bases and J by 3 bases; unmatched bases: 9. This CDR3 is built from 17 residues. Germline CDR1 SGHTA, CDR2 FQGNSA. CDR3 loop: CASSPTLAGGVTDTQYF. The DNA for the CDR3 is TGTGCCAGCAGCCCAACCCTAGCGGGAGGGGTGACAGATACGCAGTATTTT.

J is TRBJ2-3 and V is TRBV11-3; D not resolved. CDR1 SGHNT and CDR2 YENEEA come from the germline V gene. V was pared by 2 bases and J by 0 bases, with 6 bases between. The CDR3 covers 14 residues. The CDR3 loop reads CASSLSSSTDTQYF. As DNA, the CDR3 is TGTGCCAGCAGCTTATCCTCTAGCACAGATACGCAGTATTTT.

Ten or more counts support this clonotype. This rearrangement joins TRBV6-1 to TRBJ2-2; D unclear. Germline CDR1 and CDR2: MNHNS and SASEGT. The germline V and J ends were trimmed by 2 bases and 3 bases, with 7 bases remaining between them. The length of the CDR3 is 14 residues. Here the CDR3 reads CASSEYQDTGELFF. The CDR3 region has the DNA TGTGCCAGCAGTGAATATCAGGACACCGGGGAGCTGTTTTTT.

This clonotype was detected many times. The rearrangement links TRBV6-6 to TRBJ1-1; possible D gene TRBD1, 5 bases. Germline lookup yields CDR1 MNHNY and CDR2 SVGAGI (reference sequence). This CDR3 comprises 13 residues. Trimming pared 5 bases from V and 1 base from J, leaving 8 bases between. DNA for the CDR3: TGTGCCAGCAGTACGACAGAGAACACTGAAGCTTTCTTT. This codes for CASSTTENTEAFF.

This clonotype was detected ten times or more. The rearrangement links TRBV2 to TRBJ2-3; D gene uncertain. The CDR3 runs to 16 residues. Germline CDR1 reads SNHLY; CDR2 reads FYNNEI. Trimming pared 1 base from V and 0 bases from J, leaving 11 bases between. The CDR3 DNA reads TGTGCCAGCAGTGAAGGTAGCTCGACTAGCACAGATACGCAGTATTTT. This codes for CASSEGSSTSTDTQYF.

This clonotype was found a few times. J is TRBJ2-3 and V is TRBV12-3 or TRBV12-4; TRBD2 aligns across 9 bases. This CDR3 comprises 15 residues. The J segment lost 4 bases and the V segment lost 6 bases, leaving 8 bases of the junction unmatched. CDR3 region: CASSYASGVADTQYF. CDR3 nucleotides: TGTGCCAGCAGCTACGCTAGCGGGGTTGCAGATACGCAGTATTTT.